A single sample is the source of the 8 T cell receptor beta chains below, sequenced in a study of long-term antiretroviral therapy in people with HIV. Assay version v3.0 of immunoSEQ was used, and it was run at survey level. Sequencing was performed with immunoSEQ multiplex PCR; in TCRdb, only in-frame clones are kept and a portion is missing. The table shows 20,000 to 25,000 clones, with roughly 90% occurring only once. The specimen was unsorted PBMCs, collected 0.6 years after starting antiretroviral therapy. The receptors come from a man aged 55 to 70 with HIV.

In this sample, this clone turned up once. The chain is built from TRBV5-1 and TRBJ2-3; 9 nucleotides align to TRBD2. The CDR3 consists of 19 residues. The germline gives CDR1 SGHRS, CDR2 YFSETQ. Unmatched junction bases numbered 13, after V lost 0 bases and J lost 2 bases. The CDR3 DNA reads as TGCGCCAGCAGCTTGGCCCCCTCGGCTAGCGGGACCCCCACAGATACGCAGTATTTT. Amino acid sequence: CASSLAPSASGTPTDTQYF.

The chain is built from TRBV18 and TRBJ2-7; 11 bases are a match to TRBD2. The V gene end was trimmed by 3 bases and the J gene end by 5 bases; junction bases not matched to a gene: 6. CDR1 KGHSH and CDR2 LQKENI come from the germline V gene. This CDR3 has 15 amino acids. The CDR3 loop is CASSPTSGRFDEQYF. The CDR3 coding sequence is TGTGCCAGCTCACCTACTAGCGGGAGATTTGACGAGCAGTACTTC. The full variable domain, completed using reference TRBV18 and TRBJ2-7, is NAGVMQNPRHLVRRRGQEARLRCSPMKGHSHVYWYRQLPEEGLKFMVYLQKENIIDESGMPKERFSAEFPKEGPSILRIQQVVRGDSAAYFCASSPTSGRFDEQYFGPGTRLTVT.

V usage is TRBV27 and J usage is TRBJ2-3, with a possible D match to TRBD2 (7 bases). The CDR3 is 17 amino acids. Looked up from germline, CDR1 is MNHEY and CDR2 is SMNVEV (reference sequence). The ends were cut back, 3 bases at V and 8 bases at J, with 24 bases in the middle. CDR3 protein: CASSLGTMGGGRITQYF. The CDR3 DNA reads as TGTGCCAGCAGTTTGGGGACAATGGGGGGGGGAAGGATTACGCAGTATTTT.

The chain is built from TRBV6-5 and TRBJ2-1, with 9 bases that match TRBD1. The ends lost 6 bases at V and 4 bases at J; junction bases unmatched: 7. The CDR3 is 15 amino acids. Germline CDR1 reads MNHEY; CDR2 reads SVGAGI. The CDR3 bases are TGTGCCAGCAGCACGGCCGGGACAGGGTACAATGAGCAGTTCTTC. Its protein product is CASSTAGTGYNEQFF.

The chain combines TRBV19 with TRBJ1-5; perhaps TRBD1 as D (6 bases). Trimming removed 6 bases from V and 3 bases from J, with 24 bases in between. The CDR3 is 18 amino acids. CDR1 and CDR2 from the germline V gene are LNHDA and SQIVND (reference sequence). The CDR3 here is CASSREGGRHIFNQPQHF. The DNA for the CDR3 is TGTGCCAGTAGCCGGGAGGGGGGGAGACATATTTTCAATCAGCCCCAGCATTTT.

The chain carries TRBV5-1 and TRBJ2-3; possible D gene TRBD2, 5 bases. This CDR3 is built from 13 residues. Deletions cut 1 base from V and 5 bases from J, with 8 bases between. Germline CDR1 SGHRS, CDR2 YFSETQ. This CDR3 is CASSLWELDTQYF. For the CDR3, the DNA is TGCGCCAGCAGCTTGTGGGAGTTAGATACGCAGTATTTT.

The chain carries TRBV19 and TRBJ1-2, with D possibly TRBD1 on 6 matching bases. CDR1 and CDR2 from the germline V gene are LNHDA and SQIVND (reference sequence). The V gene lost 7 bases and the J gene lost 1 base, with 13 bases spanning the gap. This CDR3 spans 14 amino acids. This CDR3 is CASMARDINYGYTF. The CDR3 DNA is TGTGCCAGTATGGCCCGGGACATTAACTATGGCTACACCTTC.

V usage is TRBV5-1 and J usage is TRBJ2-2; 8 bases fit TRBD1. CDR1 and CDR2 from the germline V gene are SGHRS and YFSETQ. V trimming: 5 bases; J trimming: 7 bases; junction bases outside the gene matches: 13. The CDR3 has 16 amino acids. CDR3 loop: CASSSGTGGFNGELFF. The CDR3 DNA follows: TGCGCCAGCAGTTCCGGGACAGGAGGATTCAACGGGGAGCTGTTTTTT.